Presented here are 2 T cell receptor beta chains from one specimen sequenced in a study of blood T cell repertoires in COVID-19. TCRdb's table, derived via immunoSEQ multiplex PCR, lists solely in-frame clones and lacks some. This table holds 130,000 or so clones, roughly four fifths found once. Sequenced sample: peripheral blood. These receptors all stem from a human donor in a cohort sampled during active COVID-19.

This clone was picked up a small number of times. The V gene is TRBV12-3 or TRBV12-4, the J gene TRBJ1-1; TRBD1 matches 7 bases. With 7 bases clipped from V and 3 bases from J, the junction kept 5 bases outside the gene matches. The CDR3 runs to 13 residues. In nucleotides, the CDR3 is TGTGCCAGCACCGACAGGGTTGACACTGAAGCTTTCTTT. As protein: CASTDRVDTEAFF.

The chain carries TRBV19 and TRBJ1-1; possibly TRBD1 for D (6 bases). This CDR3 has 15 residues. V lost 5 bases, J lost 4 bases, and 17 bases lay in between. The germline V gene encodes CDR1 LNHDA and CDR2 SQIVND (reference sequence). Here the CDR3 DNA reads TGTGCCAGTAGTTCCCTCCAGGGGTTCGGCACTGAAGCTTTCTTT. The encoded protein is CASSSLQGFGTEAFF.